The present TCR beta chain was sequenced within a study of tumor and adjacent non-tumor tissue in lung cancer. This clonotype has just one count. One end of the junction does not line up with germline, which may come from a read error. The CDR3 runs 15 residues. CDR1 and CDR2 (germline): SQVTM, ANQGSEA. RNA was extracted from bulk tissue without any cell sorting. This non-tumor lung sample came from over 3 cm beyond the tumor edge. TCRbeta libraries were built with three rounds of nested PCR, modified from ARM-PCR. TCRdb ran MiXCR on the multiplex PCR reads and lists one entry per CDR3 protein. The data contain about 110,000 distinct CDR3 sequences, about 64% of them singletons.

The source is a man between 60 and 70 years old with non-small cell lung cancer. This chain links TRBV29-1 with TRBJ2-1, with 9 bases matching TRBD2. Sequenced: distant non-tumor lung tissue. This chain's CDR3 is CSVDGLAGAGNEQSF. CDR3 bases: TGCAGCGTTGATGGGTTAGCGGGAGCCGGCAATGAGCAGTCCTTC.